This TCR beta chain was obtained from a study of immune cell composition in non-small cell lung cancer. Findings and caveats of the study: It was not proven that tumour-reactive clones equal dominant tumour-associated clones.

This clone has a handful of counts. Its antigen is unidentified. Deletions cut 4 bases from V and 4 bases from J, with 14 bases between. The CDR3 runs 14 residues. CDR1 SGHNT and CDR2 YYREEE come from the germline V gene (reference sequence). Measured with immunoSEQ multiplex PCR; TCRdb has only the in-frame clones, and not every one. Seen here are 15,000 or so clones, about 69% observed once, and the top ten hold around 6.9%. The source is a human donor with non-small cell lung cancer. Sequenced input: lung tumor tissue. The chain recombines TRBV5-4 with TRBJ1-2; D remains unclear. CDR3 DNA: TGTGCCAGCAGCCCTGGGAGGGCTTCCTATGGCTACACCTTC. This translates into CASSPGRASYGYTF. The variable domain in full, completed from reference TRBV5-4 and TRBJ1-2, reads ETGVTQSPTHLIKTRGQQVTLRCSSQSGHNTVSWYQQALGQGPQFIFQYYREEENGRGNFPPRFSGLQFPNYSSELNVNALELDDSALYLCASSPGRASYGYTFGSGTRLTVV.